Listed below are T cell receptor beta chains from one sample, sequenced in a study of graft-versus-host responses after intestinal transplantation. The antigens these receptors bind are not known. This table comes from immunoSEQ multiplex PCR, and its TCRdb copy is limited to in-frame clones, with some not included. Of approximately 71,000 clones listed, roughly 90% are singletons. The sample consisted of unstimulated CD8+ T cells sorted from spleen or lymph node cells, taken before intestinal transplant. The receptors derive from a human donor who received an intestinal transplant. Each CDR3 is given with its conserved first and last residue. The D gene is left open where the match is weak. Size values are once, few and many counts, or a class for expanded clones, and some rows have none.

j_call	clone_size	d_call	v_call	cdr3_aa	cdr3_nt
TRBJ2-1	medium-sized	NA	TRBV28	CASSLVEAVNEQFF	TGTGCCAGCAGTTTGGTGGAGGCTGTCAATGAGCAGTTCTTC
TRBJ1-5	NA	TRBD1	TRBV28	CASSPGTGEDQPQHF	TGTGCCAGCAGCCCCGGGACAGGGGAAGATCAGCCCCAGCATTTT
TRBJ2-1	few	TRBD2	TRBV4-2	CASSQGRLAGNEQFF	TGTGCCAGCAGCCAAGGGAGGCTAGCGGGCAATGAGCAGTTCTTC
TRBJ2-7	NA	TRBD2	TRBV7-8	CASSGRGRRYEQYF	TGTGCCAGCAGCGGGCGGGGGAGACGATACGAGCAGTACTTC
TRBJ1-6	NA	NA	TRBV5-5	CASSSGTSGSYNSPLHF	TGTGCCAGCAGCTCCGGGACATCCGGCTCCTATAATTCACCCCTCCACTTT
TRBJ1-5	NA	NA	TRBV19	CASSRPPYSNQPQHF	TGTGCCAGTAGTCGTCCTCCTTATAGCAATCAGCCCCAGCATTTT
TRBJ2-7	NA	NA	TRBV28	CASRPGDRRLGIFFYEQYF	TGTGCCAGCCGACCCGGAGACCGACGACTAGGAATCTTTTTCTACGAGCAGTACTTC
TRBJ1-2	NA	NA	TRBV6-5	CASSYATGGEGYTF	TGTGCCAGCAGTTACGCCACCGGGGGAGAGGGCTACACCTTC
TRBJ1-6	NA	NA	TRBV19	CASRILHSHALALHF	TGTGCCAGTAGGATTCTACACAGCCACGCTTTAGCCCTCCACTTT
TRBJ2-1	few	NA	TRBV6-6	CASSLPHWGAYNEQFF	TGTGCCAGCAGCTTACCACACTGGGGGGCCTACAATGAGCAGTTCTTC
TRBJ1-1	NA	TRBD1	TRBV7-9	CASSLTPTGGITEAFF	TGTGCCAGCAGCCTAACGCCGACAGGGGGTATCACTGAAGCTTTCTTT
TRBJ1-5	NA	NA	TRBV15	CATSRASYNQPQHF	TGTGCCACCAGCAGAGCTTCCTACAATCAGCCCCAGCATTTT
TRBJ1-2	NA	TRBD1	TRBV18	CASSPKGQGNGYTF	TGTGCCAGCTCACCAAAAGGACAGGGGAATGGCTACACCTTC
TRBJ2-7	few	NA	TRBV7-6	CASSLNSGEQYF	TGTGCCAGCAGCTTAAACTCGGGCGAGCAGTACTTC
TRBJ2-7	NA	TRBD1	TRBV7-9	CASSLTGQAYEQYF	TGTGCCAGCAGCCTCACGGGACAGGCCTACGAGCAGTACTTC
TRBJ2-7	NA	NA	TRBV27	CASSYNRVDEQYF	TGTGCCAGCAGCTATAACAGGGTAGACGAGCAGTACTTC
TRBJ2-1	NA	NA	TRBV9	CASSVDYYNEQFF	TGTGCCAGCAGCGTAGACTATTACAATGAGCAGTTCTTC
TRBJ1-2	NA	TRBD1	TRBV6-6	CASSYPLQGRYGYTF	TGTGCCAGCAGTTACCCTTTACAGGGGCGCTATGGCTACACCTTC
TRBJ2-7	NA	NA	TRBV10-2	CASSESSSSYEQYF	TGCGCCAGCAGTGAGTCTTCTAGCTCCTACGAGCAGTACTTC
TRBJ2-1	NA	NA	TRBV6-6	CASGRGNEQFF	TGTGCCAGCGGACGGGGGAATGAGCAGTTCTTC
TRBJ2-7	NA	NA	TRBV4-1	CASSPEQPDEQYF	TGCGCCAGCAGCCCGGAGCAGCCGGACGAGCAGTACTTC
TRBJ1-2	NA	TRBD1	TRBV6-1	CASSSGTGDGYTF	TGTGCCAGCAGTTCCGGGACAGGGGATGGCTACACCTTC
TRBJ2-3	few	TRBD1	TRBV5-4	CASSSGTGVTDTQYF	TGTGCCAGCAGCTCCGGGACAGGGGTTACAGATACGCAGTATTTT
TRBJ2-1	NA	TRBD2	TRBV10-3	CATVGTSGGNNEQFF	TGTGCCACCGTAGGGACTAGCGGGGGGAACAATGAGCAGTTCTTC
TRBJ1-6	NA	TRBD1	TRBV10-3	CAISEFQGEDNSPLHF	TGTGCCATCAGTGAGTTTCAGGGGGAGGATAATTCACCCCTCCACTTT
TRBJ2-7	NA	TRBD1	TRBV2	CASSDPGQGIYEQYF	TGTGCCAGCAGTGACCCGGGACAGGGTATCTACGAGCAGTACTTC
TRBJ1-1	NA	NA	TRBV14	CASSFTGTEAFF	TGTGCCAGCAGCTTCACGGGGACTGAAGCTTTCTTT
TRBJ1-2	NA	TRBD1	TRBV11-2	CASSLARGQVFNYGYTF	TGTGCCAGCAGCTTAGCTCGGGGACAGGTTTTCAACTATGGCTACACCTTC
TRBJ2-7	NA	TRBD1	TRBV6-5	CASSVDRGLDEQYF	TGTGCCAGCAGTGTGGACAGGGGGCTAGACGAGCAGTACTTC
TRBJ1-4	once	NA	TRBV28	CASRDTNEKLFF	TGTGCCAGCCGAGATACTAATGAAAAACTGTTTTTT
TRBJ2-5	NA	NA	TRBV7-9	CASSPRDNQETQYF	TGTGCCAGCAGCCCCCGGGACAACCAAGAGACCCAGTACTTC
TRBJ1-2	NA	NA	TRBV7-9	CASSQTDRNYGYTF	TGTGCCAGCAGCCAGACAGACAGAAACTATGGCTACACCTTC
TRBJ1-1	once	NA	TRBV5-1	CASSFPGDTEAFF	TGCGCCAGCAGTTTCCCAGGGGACACTGAAGCTTTCTTT
TRBJ2-7	NA	NA	TRBV5-4	CASSADSYEQYF	TGTGCCAGCAGCGCTGACAGCTACGAGCAGTACTTC
TRBJ2-7	NA	NA	TRBV4-1	CASSQEGAGNEQYF	TGCGCCAGCAGCCAAGAAGGGGCAGGGAACGAGCAGTACTTC
TRBJ1-3	once	NA	TRBV28	CASRVATGNTIYF	TGTGCCAGCCGGGTGGCTACTGGAAACACCATATATTTT
TRBJ2-1	NA	TRBD2	TRBV7-9	CASSLSRGRYNEQFF	TGTGCCAGCAGCTTATCGCGCGGGAGGTACAATGAGCAGTTCTTC
TRBJ2-1	NA	NA	TRBV7-9	CASSLSRGRGEQFF	TGTGCCAGCAGCTTATCCCGGGGCAGGGGTGAGCAGTTCTTC
TRBJ2-2	NA	TRBD2	TRBV7-9	CASSPLTSGATTGELFF	TGTGCCAGCAGCCCCCTGACTAGCGGGGCTACCACCGGGGAGCTGTTTTTT
TRBJ1-2	few	NA	TRBV4-1	CASSQDQRGSTF	TGCGCCAGCAGCCAAGATCAGAGAGGGTCAACCTTC
TRBJ2-1	NA	NA	TRBV14	CASSQEGGEGGVYNEQFF	TGTGCCAGCAGCCAAGAAGGGGGTGAGGGAGGGGTCTACAATGAGCAGTTCTTC